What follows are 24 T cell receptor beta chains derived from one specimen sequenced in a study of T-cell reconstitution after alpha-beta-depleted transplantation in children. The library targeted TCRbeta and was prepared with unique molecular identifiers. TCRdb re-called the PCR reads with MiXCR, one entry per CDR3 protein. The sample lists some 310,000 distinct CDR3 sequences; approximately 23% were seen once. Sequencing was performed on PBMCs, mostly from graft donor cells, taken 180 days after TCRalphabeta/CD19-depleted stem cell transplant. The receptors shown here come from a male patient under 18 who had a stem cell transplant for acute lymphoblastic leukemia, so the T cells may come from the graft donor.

CDR3 nucleotide sequence: TGTGCCAGCAGGGCCGGGGGGGGCTCCTACGAGCAGTACTTC. Translating gives CASRAGGGSYEQYF. V gene TRBV7-9 combines with J gene TRBJ2-7, with TRBD2 matching over 8 bases. The CDR3 contains 14 residues. V lost 6 bases, J lost 0 bases, and 4 bases stayed unmatched. CDR1 and CDR2 (germline): SEHNR, FQNEAQ (reference sequence). Full variable domain (missing parts from reference TRBV7-9 and TRBJ2-7): DTGVSQNPRHKITKRGQNVTFRCDPISEHNRLYWYRQTLGQGPEFLTYFQNEAQLEKSRLLSDRFSAERPKGSFSTLEIQRTEQGDSAMYLCASRAGGGSYEQYFGPGTRLTVT.

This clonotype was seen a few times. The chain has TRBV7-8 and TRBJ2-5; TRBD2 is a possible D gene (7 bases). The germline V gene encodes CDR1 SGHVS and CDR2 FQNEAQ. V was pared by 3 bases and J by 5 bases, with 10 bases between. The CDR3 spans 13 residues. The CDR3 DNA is TGTGCCAGCAGCTTGGGGGGGCTCGAGACCCAGTACTTC. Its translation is CASSLGGLETQYF.

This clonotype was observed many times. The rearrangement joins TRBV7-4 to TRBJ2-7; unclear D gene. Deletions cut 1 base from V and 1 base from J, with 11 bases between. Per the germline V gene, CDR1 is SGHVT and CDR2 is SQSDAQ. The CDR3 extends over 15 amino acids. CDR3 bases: TGTGCCAGCAGCTTAGAAACGGGCCGTTCCTACGAGCAGTACTTC. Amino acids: CASSLETGRSYEQYF. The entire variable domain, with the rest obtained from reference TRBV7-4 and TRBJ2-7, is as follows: GAGVSQSPRYKVAKRGRDVALRCDSISGHVTLYWYRQTLGQGSEVLTYSQSDAQRDKSGRPSGRFSAERPERSVSTLKIQRTEQGDSAVYLCASSLETGRSYEQYFGPGTRLTVT.

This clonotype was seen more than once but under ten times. CDR3 protein: CASSPTQWQETQYF. Written as DNA, the CDR3 is TGTGCCAGCAGCCCGACCCAGTGGCAAGAGACCCAGTACTTC. V gene TRBV25-1 combines with J gene TRBJ2-5; unclear D gene. Germline V CDR1 and CDR2: MGHDK, SYGVNS. V was pared by 6 bases and J by 2 bases, with 13 bases between. The CDR3 length is 14 residues.

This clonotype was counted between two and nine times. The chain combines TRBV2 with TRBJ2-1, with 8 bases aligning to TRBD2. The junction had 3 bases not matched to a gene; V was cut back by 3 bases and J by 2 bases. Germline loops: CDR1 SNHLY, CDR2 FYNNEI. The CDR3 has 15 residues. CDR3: CASSEALAAYNEQFF. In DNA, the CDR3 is TGTGCCAGCAGTGAGGCACTAGCGGCCTACAATGAGCAGTTCTTC.

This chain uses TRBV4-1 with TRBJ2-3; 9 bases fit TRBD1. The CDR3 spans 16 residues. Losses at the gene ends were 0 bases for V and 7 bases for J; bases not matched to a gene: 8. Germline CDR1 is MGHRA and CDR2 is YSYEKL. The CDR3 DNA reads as TGCGCCAGCAGCCAAGAACTACAGGGGGCCTCTTATACGCAGTATTTT. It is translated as CASSQELQGASYTQYF.

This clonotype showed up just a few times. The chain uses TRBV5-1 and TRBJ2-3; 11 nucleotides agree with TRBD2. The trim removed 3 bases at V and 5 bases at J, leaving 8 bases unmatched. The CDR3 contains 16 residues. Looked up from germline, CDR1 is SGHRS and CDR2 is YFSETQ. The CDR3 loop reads CASSYRLAGRGDTQYF. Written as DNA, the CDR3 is TGCGCCAGCAGCTACAGACTAGCGGGAAGGGGAGATACGCAGTATTTT.

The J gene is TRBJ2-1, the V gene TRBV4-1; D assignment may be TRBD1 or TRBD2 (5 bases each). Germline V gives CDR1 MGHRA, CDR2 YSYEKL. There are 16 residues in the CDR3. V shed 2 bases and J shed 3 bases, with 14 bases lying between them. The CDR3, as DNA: TGCGCCAGCAGCCAATATCAGGGAGCCCTCTACAATGAGCAGTTCTTC. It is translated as CASSQYQGALYNEQFF.

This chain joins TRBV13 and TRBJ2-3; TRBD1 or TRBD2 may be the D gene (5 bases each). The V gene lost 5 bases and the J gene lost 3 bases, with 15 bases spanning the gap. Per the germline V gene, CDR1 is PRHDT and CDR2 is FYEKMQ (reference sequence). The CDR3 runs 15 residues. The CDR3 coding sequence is TGTGCCAGCAGCCGCCGGGACCTGATTACAGATACGCAGTATTTT. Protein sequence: CASSRRDLITDTQYF.

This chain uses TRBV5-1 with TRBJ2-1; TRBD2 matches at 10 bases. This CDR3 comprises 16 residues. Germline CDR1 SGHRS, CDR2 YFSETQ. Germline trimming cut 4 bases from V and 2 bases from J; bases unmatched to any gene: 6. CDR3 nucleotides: TGCGCCAGCAGCCCTCTAGCGGGAGAAGCCTACAATGAGCAGTTCTTC. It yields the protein CASSPLAGEAYNEQFF.

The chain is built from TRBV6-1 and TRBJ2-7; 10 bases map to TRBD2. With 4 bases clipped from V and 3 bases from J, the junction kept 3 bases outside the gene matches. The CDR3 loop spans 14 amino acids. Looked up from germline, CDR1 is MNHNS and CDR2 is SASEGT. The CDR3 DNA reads TGTGCCAGCAGTGCCCGGACTAGCGGCTACGAGCAGTACTTC. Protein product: CASSARTSGYEQYF.

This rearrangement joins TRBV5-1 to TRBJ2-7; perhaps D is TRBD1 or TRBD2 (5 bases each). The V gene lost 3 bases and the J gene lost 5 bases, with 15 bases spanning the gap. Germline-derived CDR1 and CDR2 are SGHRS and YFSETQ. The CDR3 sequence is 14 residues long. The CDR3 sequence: CASSWGSLGNEQYF. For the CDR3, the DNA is TGCGCCAGCAGCTGGGGGAGTCTTGGGAACGAGCAGTACTTC.

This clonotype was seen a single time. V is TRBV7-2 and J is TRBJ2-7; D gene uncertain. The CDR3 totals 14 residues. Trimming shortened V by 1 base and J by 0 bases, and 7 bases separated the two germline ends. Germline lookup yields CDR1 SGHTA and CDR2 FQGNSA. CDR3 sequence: CASSLGLNSYEQYF. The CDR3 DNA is TGTGCCAGCAGCTTAGGGCTCAACTCCTACGAGCAGTACTTC.

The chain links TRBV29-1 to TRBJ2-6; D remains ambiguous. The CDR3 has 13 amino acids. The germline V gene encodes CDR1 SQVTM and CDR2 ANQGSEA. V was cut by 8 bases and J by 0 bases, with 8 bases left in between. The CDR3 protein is CSTRSSGANVLTF. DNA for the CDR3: TGCAGCACACGGAGCTCTGGGGCCAACGTCCTGACTTTC. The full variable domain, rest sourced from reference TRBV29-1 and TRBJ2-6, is SAVISQKPSRDICQRGTSLTIQCQVDSQVTMMFWYRQQPGQSLTLIATANQGSEATYESGFVIDKFPISRPNLTFSTLTVSNMSPEDSSIYLCSTRSSGANVLTFGAGSRLTVL.

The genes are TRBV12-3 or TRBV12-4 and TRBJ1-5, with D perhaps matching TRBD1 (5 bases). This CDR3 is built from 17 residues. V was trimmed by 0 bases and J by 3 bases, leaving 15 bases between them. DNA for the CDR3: TGTGCCAGCAGTTTAGCGATCTCTCGGGGCCCCAATCAGCCCCAGCATTTT. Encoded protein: CASSLAISRGPNQPQHF.

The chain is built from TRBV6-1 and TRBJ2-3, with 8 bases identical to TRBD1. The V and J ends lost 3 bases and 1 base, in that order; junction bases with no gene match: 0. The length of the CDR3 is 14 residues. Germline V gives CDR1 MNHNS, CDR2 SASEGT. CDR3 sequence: CASSEDRGTDTQYF. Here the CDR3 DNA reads TGTGCCAGCAGTGAGGACAGGGGCACAGATACGCAGTATTTT.

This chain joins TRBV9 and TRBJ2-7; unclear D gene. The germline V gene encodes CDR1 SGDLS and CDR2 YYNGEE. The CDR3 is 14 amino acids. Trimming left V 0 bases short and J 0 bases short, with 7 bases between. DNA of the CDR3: TGTGCCAGCAGCGTAGACGTGAGCTCCTACGAGCAGTACTTC. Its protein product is CASSVDVSSYEQYF.

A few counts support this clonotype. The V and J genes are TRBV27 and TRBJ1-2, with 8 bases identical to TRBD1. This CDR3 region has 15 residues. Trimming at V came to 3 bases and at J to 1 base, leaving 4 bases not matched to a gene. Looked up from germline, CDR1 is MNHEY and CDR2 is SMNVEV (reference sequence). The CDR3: CASSFQTGVNYGYTF. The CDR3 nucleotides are TGTGCCAGCAGTTTTCAGACAGGGGTTAACTATGGCTACACCTTC.

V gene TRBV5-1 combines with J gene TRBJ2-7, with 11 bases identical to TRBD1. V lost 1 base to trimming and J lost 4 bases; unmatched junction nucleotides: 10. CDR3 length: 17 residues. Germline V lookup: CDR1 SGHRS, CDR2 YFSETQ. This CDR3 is CASSLIGSGTGGYEQYF. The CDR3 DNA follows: TGCGCCAGCAGCTTGATAGGGTCCGGGACAGGGGGATACGAGCAGTACTTC.

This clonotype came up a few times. CDR3 in amino acids: CASSRSRGAVDTQYF. The CDR3 region has the DNA TGTGCCAGCTCCCGTTCCCGGGGGGCCGTAGATACGCAGTATTTT. The chain carries TRBV18 and TRBJ2-3, with a tentative D call TRBD2 (7 bases). Germline loops: CDR1 KGHSH, CDR2 LQKENI. With 6 bases removed from V and 5 bases from J, the gap between germline ends came to 18 bases. This CDR3 is built from 15 residues.

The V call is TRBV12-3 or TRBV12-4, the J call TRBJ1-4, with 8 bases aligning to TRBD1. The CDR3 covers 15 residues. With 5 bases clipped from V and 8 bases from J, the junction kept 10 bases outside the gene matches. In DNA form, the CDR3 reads TGTGCCAGCAGTGCCTACAGGGGGAAGAGAGAAAAACTGTTTTTT. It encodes CASSAYRGKREKLFF.

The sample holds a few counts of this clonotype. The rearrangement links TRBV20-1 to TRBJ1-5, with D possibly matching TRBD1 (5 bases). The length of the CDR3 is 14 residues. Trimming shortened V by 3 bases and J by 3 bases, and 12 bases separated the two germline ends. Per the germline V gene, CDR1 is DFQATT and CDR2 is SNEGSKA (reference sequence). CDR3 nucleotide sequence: TGCAGTGCTAGGCGCGGGACGGCCAATCAGCCCCAGCATTTT. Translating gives CSARRGTANQPQHF.

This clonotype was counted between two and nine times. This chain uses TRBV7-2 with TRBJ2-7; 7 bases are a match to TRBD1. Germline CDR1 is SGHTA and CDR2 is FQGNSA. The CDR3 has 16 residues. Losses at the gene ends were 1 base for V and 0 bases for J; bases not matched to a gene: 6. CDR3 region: CASSLGSGTVSYEQYF. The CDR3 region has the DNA TGTGCCAGCAGCTTAGGGTCCGGGACAGTCTCCTACGAGCAGTACTTC.

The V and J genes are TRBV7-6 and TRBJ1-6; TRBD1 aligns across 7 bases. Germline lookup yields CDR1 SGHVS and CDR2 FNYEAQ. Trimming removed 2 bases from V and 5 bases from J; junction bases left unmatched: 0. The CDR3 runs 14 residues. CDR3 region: CASSLTGDNSPLHF. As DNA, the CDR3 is TGTGCCAGCAGCTTAACAGGGGATAATTCACCCCTCCACTTT.